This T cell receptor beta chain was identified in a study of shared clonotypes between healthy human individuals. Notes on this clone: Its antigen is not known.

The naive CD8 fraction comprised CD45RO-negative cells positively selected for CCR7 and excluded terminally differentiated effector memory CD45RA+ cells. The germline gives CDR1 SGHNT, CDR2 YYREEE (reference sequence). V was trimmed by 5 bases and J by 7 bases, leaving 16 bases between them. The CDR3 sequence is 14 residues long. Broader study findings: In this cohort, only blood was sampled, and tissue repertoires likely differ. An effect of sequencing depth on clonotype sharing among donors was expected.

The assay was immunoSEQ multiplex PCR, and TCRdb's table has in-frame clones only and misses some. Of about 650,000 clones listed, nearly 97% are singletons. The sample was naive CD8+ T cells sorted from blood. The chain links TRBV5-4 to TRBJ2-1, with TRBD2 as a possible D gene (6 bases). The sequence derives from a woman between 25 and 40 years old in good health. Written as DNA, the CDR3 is TGTGCCAGCAGTCTTAATGCGGGAAGTAATGAGCAGTTCTTC. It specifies CASSLNAGSNEQFF. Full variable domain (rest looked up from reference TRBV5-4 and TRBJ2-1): ETGVTQSPTHLIKTRGQQVTLRCSSQSGHNTVSWYQQALGQGPQFIFQYYREEENGRGNFPPRFSGLQFPNYSSELNVNALELDDSALYLCASSLNAGSNEQFFGPGTRLTVL.